This T cell receptor beta chain was obtained from a study of pediatric ulcerative colitis. Repertoires were generated with immunoSEQ multiplex PCR, while TCRdb's copy carries only in-frame clones and drops some. The table records more than 50,000 clones, 75% to 85% of them present only once. The specimen was blood. The source is a boy aged 5-17 years with moderate ulcerative colitis.

CDR3 sequence: CSVQGGWGGSYNEQFF. DNA for the CDR3: TGCAGCGTCCAAGGGGGTTGGGGGGGCTCCTACAATGAGCAGTTCTTC. The chain joins TRBV29-1 to TRBJ2-1; D perhaps matches TRBD2 (7 bases). Trimming removed 6 bases from V and 0 bases from J, with 18 bases in between. The CDR3 is made up of 16 amino acids. Per the germline V gene, CDR1 is SQVTM and CDR2 is ANQGSEA.